The present entry profiles one T cell receptor (beta chain) with its context. What it binds is unknown. Measured with immunoSEQ multiplex PCR; TCRdb has only the in-frame clones, and not every one. The sample records approximately 89,000 clones, around 93% being singletons. Germline CDR1 reads SGHTA; CDR2 reads FQGTGA. V lost 1 base, J lost 7 bases, and 5 bases stayed unmatched. The CDR3 contains 15 residues. The sample belongs to a study of graft-versus-host responses after intestinal transplantation. Broader study findings: GvH clones turned up in recipient marrow; some had shown up first in ileum or blood.

The sequence derives from a human donor who was the organ donor for an intestinal transplant. V and J are TRBV7-3 and TRBJ2-1; 9 nucleotides match TRBD2. The material was unstimulated CD8+ T cells sorted from spleen or lymph node cells, obtained before transplant. This CDR3 reads CASSLMAGGPNEQFF. The CDR3 DNA reads TGTGCCAGCAGCTTAATGGCGGGGGGGCCGAATGAGCAGTTCTTC.